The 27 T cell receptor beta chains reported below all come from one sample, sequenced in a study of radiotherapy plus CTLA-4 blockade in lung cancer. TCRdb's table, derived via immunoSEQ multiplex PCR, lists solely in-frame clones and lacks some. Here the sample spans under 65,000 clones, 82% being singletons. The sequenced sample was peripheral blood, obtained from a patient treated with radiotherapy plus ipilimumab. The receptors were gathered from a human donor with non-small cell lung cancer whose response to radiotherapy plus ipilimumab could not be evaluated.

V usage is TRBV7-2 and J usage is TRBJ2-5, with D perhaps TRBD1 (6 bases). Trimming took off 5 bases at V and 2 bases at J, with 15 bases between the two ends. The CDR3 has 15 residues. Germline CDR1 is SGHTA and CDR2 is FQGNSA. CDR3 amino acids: CASSPHGTIQETQYF. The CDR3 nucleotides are TGTGCCAGCAGCCCCCATGGGACAATTCAAGAGACCCAGTACTTC.

The CDR3 reads CASSKWDGSSGNTIYF. The DNA for the CDR3 is TGTGCCAGTAGTAAATGGGACGGGAGCTCTGGAAACACCATATATTTT. This chain joins TRBV19 and TRBJ1-3, with D perhaps matching TRBD1 (5 bases). CDR3 length: 16 amino acids. From germline, CDR1 is LNHDA and CDR2 SQIVND (reference sequence). Trimming removed 4 bases from V and 0 bases from J, with 13 bases in between.

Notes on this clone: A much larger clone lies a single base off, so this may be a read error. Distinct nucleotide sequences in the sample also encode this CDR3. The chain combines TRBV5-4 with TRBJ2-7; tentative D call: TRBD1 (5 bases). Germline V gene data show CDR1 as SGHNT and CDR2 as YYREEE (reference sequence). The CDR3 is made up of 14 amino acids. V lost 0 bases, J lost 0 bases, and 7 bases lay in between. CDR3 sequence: CASSLAQASYEQYF. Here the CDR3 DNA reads TGTGCCAGCAGCTTGGCACAGGCCTCCTACGAGCAGTACTTC.

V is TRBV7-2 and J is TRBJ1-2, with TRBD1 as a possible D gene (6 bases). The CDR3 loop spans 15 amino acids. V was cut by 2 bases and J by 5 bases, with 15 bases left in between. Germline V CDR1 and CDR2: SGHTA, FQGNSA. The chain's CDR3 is CASSLPGGEGYGYTF. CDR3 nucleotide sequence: TGTGCCAGCAGCTTACCGGGGGGCGAAGGGTATGGCTACACCTTC.

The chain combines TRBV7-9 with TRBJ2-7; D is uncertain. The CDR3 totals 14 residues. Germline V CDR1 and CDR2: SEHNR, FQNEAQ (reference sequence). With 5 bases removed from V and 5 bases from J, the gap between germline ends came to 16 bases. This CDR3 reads CASSVRIRGDEQYF. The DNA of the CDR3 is TGTGCCAGCAGCGTACGGATTCGCGGAGACGAGCAGTACTTC. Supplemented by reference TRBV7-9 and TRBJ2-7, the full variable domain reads DTGVSQNPRHKITKRGQNVTFRCDPISEHNRLYWYRQTLGQGPEFLTYFQNEAQLEKSRLLSDRFSAERPKGSFSTLEIQRTEQGDSAMYLCASSVRIRGDEQYFGPGTRLTVT.

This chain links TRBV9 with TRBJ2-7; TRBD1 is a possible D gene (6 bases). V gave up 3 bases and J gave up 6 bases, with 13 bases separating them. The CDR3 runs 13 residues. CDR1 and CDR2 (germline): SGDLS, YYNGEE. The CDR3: CASSERGWGEQYF. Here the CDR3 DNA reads TGTGCCAGCAGCGAGAGGGGGTGGGGCGAGCAGTACTTC.

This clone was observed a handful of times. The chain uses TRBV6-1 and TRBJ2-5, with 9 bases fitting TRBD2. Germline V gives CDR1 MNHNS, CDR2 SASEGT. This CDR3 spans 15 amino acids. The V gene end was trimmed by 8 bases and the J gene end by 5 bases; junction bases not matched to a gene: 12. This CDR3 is CASEGGAGGGETQYF. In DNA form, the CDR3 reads TGTGCCAGCGAGGGGGGAGCGGGGGGCGGGGAGACCCAGTACTTC.

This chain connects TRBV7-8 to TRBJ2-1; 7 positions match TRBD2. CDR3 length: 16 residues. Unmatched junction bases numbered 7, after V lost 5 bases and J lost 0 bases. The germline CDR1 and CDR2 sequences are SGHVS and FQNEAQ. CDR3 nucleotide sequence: TGTGCCAGCAGCCCATCGGGACTAAACTCCTACAATGAGCAGTTCTTC. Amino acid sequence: CASSPSGLNSYNEQFF.

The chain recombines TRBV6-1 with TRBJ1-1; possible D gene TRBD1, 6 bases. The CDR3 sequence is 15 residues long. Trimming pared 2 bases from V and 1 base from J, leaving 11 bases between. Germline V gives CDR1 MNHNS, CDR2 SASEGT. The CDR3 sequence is CASSEMGARNTEAFF. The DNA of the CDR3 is TGTGCCAGCAGTGAAATGGGGGCCCGGAACACTGAAGCTTTCTTT.

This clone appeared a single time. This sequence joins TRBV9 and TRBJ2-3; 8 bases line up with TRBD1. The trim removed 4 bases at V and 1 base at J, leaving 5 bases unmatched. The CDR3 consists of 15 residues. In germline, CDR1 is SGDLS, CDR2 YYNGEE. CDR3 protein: CASSIRGRRTDTQYF. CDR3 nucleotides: TGTGCCAGCAGCATCAGGGGGCGCCGCACAGATACGCAGTATTTT.

The CDR3 DNA sequence: TGCGCCAGCAGCCAAGGTCCGGGACTAGCATCCGGGGAGCTGTTTTTT. It yields the protein CASSQGPGLASGELFF. The chain carries TRBV4-3 and TRBJ2-2; 9 bases fit TRBD2. CDR1 and CDR2 (germline): LGHNA, YSLEER. The CDR3 sequence is 16 residues long. V trimming: 1 base; J trimming: 6 bases; junction bases outside the gene matches: 6.

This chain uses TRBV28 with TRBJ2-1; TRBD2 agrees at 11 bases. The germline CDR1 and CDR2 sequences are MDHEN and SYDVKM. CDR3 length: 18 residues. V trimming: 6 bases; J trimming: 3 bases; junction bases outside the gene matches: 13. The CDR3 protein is CASSGLPLAGGLYNEQFF. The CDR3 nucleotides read TGTGCCAGCAGCGGTCTCCCTCTAGCGGGAGGCCTCTACAATGAGCAGTTCTTC.

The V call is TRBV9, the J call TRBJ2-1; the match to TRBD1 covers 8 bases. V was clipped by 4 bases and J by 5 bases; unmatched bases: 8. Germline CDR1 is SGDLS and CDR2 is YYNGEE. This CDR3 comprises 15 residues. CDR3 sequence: CASSPGQVRNNEQFF. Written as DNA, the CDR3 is TGTGCCAGCAGCCCGGGACAGGTACGGAACAATGAGCAGTTCTTC.

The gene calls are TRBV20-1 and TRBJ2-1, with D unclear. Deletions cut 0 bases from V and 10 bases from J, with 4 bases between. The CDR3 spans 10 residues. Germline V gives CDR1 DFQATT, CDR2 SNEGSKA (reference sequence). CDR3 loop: CSARDKEQFF. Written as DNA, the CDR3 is TGCAGTGCTAGAGATAAAGAGCAGTTCTTC.

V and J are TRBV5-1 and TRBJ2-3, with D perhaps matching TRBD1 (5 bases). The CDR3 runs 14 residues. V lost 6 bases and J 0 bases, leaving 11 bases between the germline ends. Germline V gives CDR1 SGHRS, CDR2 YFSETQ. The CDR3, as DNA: TGCGCCAGCAATAGGGGCGCTAGCACAGATACGCAGTATTTT. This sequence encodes CASNRGASTDTQYF.

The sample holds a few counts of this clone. The CDR3 DNA follows: TGTGCCTGGAGTTCTACTAGCGGGCTCTACGAGCAGTACTTC. Its translation is CAWSSTSGLYEQYF. The V and J genes are TRBV30 and TRBJ2-7, with 9 bases identical to TRBD2. The CDR3 sequence is 14 residues long. The V segment lost 2 bases and the J segment 3 bases; nucleotides outside the gene matches: 5. Germline V gives CDR1 GTSNPN, CDR2 SVGIG (reference sequence). Using reference TRBV30 and TRBJ2-7 for the parts outside the CDR3, the full variable domain is SQTIHQWPATLVQPVGSPLSLECTVEGTSNPNLYWYRQAAGRGLQLLFYSVGIGQISSEVPQNLSASRPQDRQFILSSKKLLLSDSGFYLCAWSSTSGLYEQYFGPGTRLTVT.

The CDR3 nucleotides are TGTGCCAGCAAAGGGACTCCCTATGGCTACACCTTC. This encodes CASKGTPYGYTF. The chain is built from TRBV6-5 and TRBJ1-2; D may be TRBD1 (5 bases). V was shortened by 7 bases and J by 4 bases, with 10 bases between the two germline ends. The CDR3 loop spans 12 amino acids. CDR1 and CDR2 from the germline V gene are MNHEY and SVGAGI.

DNA of the CDR3: TGTGCCAGTAGTCCAGAGGGGGTCTCTGGAAACACCATATATTTT. The encoded protein is CASSPEGVSGNTIYF. The chain couples TRBV19 to TRBJ1-3, with D possibly being TRBD1 (6 bases). Germline loops: CDR1 LNHDA, CDR2 SQIVND (reference sequence). Trimming took off 5 bases at V and 0 bases at J, with 11 bases between the two ends. There are 15 residues in the CDR3.

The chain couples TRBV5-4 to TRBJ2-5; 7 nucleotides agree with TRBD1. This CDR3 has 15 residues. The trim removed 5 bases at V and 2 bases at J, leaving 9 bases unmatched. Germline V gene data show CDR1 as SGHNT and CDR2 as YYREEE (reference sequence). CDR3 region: CASRPGQAFQETQYF. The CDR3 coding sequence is TGTGCCAGCAGACCAGGACAGGCCTTTCAAGAGACCCAGTACTTC. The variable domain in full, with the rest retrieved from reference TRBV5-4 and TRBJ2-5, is ETGVTQSPTHLIKTRGQQVTLRCSSQSGHNTVSWYQQALGQGPQFIFQYYREEENGRGNFPPRFSGLQFPNYSSELNVNALELDDSALYLCASRPGQAFQETQYFGPGTRLLVL.

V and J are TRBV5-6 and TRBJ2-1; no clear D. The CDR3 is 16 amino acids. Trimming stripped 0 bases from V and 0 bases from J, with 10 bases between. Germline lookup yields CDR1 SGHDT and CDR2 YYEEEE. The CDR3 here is CASSLAATSSYNEQFF. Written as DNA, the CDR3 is TGTGCCAGCAGCTTGGCAGCGACCAGCTCCTACAATGAGCAGTTCTTC. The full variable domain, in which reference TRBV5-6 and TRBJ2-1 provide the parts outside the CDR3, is DAGVTQSPTHLIKTRGQQVTLRCSPKSGHDTVSWYQQALGQGPQFIFQYYEEEERQRGNFPDRFSGHQFPNYSSELNVNALLLGDSALYLCASSLAATSSYNEQFFGPGTRLTVL.

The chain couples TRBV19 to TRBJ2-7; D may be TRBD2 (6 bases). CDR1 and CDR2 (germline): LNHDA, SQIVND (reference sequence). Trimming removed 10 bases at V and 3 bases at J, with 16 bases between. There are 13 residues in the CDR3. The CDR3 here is CATRRGGNYEQYF. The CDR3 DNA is TGTGCCACTCGGAGGGGCGGAAACTACGAGCAGTACTTC.

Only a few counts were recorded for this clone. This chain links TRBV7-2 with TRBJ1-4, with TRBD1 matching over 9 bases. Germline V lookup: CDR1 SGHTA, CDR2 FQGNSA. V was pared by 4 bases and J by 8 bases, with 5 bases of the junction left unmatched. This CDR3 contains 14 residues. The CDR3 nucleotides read TGTGCCAGCAGCTACCGGGACAGGGACGAAAAACTGTTTTTT. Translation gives CASSYRDRDEKLFF.

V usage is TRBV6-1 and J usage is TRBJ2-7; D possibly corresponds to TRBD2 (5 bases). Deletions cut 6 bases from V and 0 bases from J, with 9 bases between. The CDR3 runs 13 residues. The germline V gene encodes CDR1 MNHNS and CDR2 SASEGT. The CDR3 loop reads CASRPTSSYEQYF. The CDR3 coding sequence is TGTGCCAGCAGACCCACTAGCTCCTACGAGCAGTACTTC.

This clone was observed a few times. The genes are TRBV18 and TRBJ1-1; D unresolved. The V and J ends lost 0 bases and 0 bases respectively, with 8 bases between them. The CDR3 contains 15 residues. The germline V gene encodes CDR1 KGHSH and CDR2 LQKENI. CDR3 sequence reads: CASSPPRSMNTEAFF. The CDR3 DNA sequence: TGTGCCAGCTCACCACCGAGGAGCATGAACACTGAAGCTTTCTTT.

CDR3 protein: CAWGGGLNTGELFF. CDR3 DNA sequence: TGTGCCTGGGGTGGGGGACTAAACACCGGGGAGCTGTTTTTT. V gene TRBV30 combines with J gene TRBJ2-2; 7 positions agree with TRBD2. Looked up from germline, CDR1 is GTSNPN and CDR2 is SVGIG (reference sequence). J lost 2 bases, V lost 5 bases, and 5 bases had no gene match. CDR3 length: 14 amino acids.

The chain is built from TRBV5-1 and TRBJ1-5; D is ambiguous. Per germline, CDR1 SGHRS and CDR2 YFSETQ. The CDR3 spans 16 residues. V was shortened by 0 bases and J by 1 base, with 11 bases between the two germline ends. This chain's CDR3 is CASSLGATGSNQPQHF. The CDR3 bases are TGCGCCAGCAGCTTGGGGGCGACGGGAAGCAATCAGCCCCAGCATTTT.

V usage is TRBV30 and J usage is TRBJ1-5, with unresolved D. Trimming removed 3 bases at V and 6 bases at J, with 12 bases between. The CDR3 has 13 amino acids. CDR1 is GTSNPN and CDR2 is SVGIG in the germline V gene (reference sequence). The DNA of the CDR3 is TGTGCCTGGAGCCTTATAGTCGGTCAGCCCCAGCATTTT. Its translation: CAWSLIVGQPQHF.